This T cell receptor (beta chain) was sequenced during a study of blood T cell repertoires in COVID-19. Study at large: Whether acute or convalescent, the COVID-19 samples came from the United States, Italy and Spain. PBMCs, B-cell-depleted T cells, or T cells provided the cDNA or gDNA that made up the material.

Patients at the Seattle site were enrolled during active infection and followed longitudinally. Methods used by the authors: Nucleated cell number was recorded as an estimate derived from reference gene primer amplification. Method: immunoSEQ multiplex PCR; TCRdb's copy keeps in-frame clones and lacks some. That table is the source of V, J and clone size, and D and trimming were worked out from the DNA. The profile covers some 310,000 clones, with about 90% appearing a single time and under 3% taken by the ten largest. V shed 3 bases and J shed 2 bases, with 16 bases lying between them. Germline V CDR1 and CDR2: MNHNS, SASEGT. The CDR3 consists of 16 residues.

This TCR derives from a woman between 25 and 40 years old with COVID-19, enrolled during active disease. The chain uses TRBV6-1 and TRBJ1-1; D is unclear. Sequenced sample: peripheral blood. This chain's CDR3 is CASSEPGRLPNTEAFF. The CDR3 DNA is TGTGCCAGCAGTGAGCCCGGCAGGCTTCCTAACACTGAAGCTTTCTTT.